The rows below give T cell receptor beta chains drawn from one sample of a study of T-cell reconstitution after alpha-beta-depleted transplantation in children. TCRdb called the PCR reads again in MiXCR, with one record for every CDR3 protein. The sample contains 480,000 or so distinct CDR3 sequences, about 10% of which appear only once. Sequences were derived from PBMCs, sampled before TCRalphabeta/CD19-depleted stem cell transplant. These receptor sequences come from a child aged 2-15 years with inherited bone marrow failure, due to receive a stem cell transplant. Each CDR3 is given with its conserved first and last residue. D genes are given only for firm matches. Clone size is given for some rows only: seen once, a few or many times, or a class if the clone is expanded.

many	TRBV12-3/TRBV12-4	TRBJ2-1	TRBD1	TGTGCCAGCAGCCACGGGACAGATGAGCAGTTCTTC	CASSHGTDEQFF
many	TRBV5-5	TRBJ2-7	-	TGTGCCAGCAGCTTGGCCTACGACAGCCCCTACGAGCAGTACTTC	CASSLAYDSPYEQYF
many	TRBV5-1	TRBJ2-5	-	TGCGCCAGCAGCTTGCTTCAGGGAAGGGAGGAGACCCAGTACTTC	CASSLLQGREETQYF
few	TRBV20-1	TRBJ1-1	TRBD1	TGCAGTGCTGCTTACTCCGGGACAGGGAGCTACAACACTGAAGCTTTCTTT	CSAAYSGTGSYNTEAFF
many	TRBV5-1	TRBJ2-6	-	TGCGCCAGCAGCTTGAGTCTGCGCCTCTCTGGGGCCAACGTCCTGACTTTC	CASSLSLRLSGANVLTF
many	TRBV5-1	TRBJ2-2	TRBD1	TGCGCCAGCAGCTTGGGGGACAGCGCGAACACCGGGGAGCTGTTTTTT	CASSLGDSANTGELFF
many	TRBV12-3/TRBV12-4	TRBJ2-3	-	TGTGCCGGAGCCGCTAGCGCCAAAAGAGATACGCAGTATTTT	CAGAASAKRDTQYF
few	TRBV27	TRBJ2-1	-	TGTGCCAGCAGCCTACGGACTCGTTCCAATGAGCAGTTCTTC	CASSLRTRSNEQFF
many	TRBV7-2	TRBJ2-7	TRBD1	TGTGCCAGCATCGTTCAGGGGGCCTTGTCTACCTACGAGCAGTACTTC	CASIVQGALSTYEQYF
-	TRBV7-9	TRBJ2-6	-	TGTGCCAGCAGCATAGGGACCTCTGGGGCCAACGTCCTGACTTTC	CASSIGTSGANVLTF
many	TRBV29-1	TRBJ2-5	TRBD2	TGCAGCGTGGGACTAGCTAAGTACCAAGAGACCCAGTACTTC	CSVGLAKYQETQYF